Shown below are 9 T cell receptor beta chains from a single sample sequenced in a study of blood T cell repertoires in COVID-19. Clones were sequenced by immunoSEQ multiplex PCR, and TCRdb holds only the in-frame ones, with some missing. Here the sample spans approximately 150,000 clones, around 87% being singletons. What was sequenced was peripheral blood. These receptors were taken from a woman aged 60-75 years with active COVID-19.

The rearrangement joins TRBV27 to TRBJ1-1, with a weak D call TRBD1 (5 bases). The CDR3 runs to 12 residues. With 7 bases removed from V and 5 bases from J, the gap between germline ends came to 11 bases. The germline V gene has CDR1 MNHEY and CDR2 SMNVEV (reference sequence). This CDR3 reads CASKEEGTEAFF. CDR3 DNA: TGTGCCAGCAAGGAGGAGGGGACTGAAGCTTTCTTT.

The CDR3 is CASSLKGGVYNEQFF. Here the CDR3 DNA reads TGTGCCAGCAGCTTAAAGGGAGGGGTCTACAATGAGCAGTTCTTC. The genes are TRBV11-2 and TRBJ2-1; TRBD2 agrees at 7 bases. The J segment lost 3 bases and the V segment lost 2 bases, leaving 4 bases of the junction unmatched. There are 15 residues in the CDR3. Per the germline V gene, CDR1 is SGHAT and CDR2 is FQNNGV. Based on the CDR3 plus reference TRBV11-2 and TRBJ2-1, the full variable domain is EAGVAQSPRYKIIEKRQSVAFWCNPISGHATLYWYQQILGQGPKLLIQFQNNGVVDDSQLPKDRFSAERLKGVDSTLKIQPAKLEDSAVYLCASSLKGGVYNEQFFGPGTRLTVL.

This clone was picked up one time. The J gene is TRBJ2-5, the V gene TRBV2, with no clear D. Trimming shortened V by 2 bases and J by 2 bases, and 6 bases separated the two germline ends. CDR3 length: 13 residues. The germline V gene encodes CDR1 SNHLY and CDR2 FYNNEI. The CDR3 DNA follows: TGTGCCAGCAGTGAATCGGTACAAGAGACCCAGTACTTC. The encoded protein is CASSESVQETQYF.

The chain carries TRBV24-1 and TRBJ2-7, with D possibly TRBD1 on 5 matching bases. The V end lost 4 bases, the J end lost 5 bases, and 11 bases lay between the germline ends. The V gene's germline CDR1 is KGHDR and CDR2 SFDVKD. The CDR3 has 13 amino acids. In DNA form, the CDR3 reads TGTGCCACCAGTGACCACCCAGGGAACGAGCAGTACTTC. Amino acid sequence: CATSDHPGNEQYF.

This clone was detected a few times. The CDR3 sequence: CASSFTDRGYEQYF. The CDR3 bases are TGTGCCAGCAGTTTTACAGACAGGGGCTACGAGCAGTACTTC. This chain links TRBV28 with TRBJ2-7; 8 nucleotides agree with TRBD1. Germline CDR1 MDHEN, CDR2 SYDVKM. CDR3 length equals 14 residues. V shed 3 bases, J shed 3 bases, and the junction held 4 bases outside the gene matches.

V and J are TRBV27 and TRBJ1-1, with 10 bases that match TRBD1. Trimming cost V 4 bases and J 5 bases; bases outside gene matches: 7. The CDR3 length is 15 residues. From germline, CDR1 is MNHEY and CDR2 SMNVEV (reference sequence). The CDR3 reads CASSSPGQGMTEAFF. The DNA of the CDR3 is TGTGCCAGCAGTTCACCGGGACAGGGGATGACTGAAGCTTTCTTT.

Only one count was recorded for this clone. The junction and the germline gene differ at one end; a read error may be behind it. V gene TRBV28 combines with J gene TRBJ1-4, with no clear D. Germline V lookup: CDR1 MDHEN, CDR2 SYDVKM. The CDR3 contains 13 residues. CDR3 region: CASSFSNGEKLFF. The CDR3 region has the DNA TGTGCCAGCAGTTTTAGTAATGGTGAAAAGCTGTTTTTT.

This clone was recorded only once. The chain uses TRBV2 and TRBJ2-3; the D gene is possibly TRBD1 (6 bases). This CDR3 comprises 12 residues. Germline CDR1 SNHLY, CDR2 FYNNEI. V was shortened by 3 bases and J by 5 bases, with 6 bases between the two germline ends. The CDR3 DNA is TGTGCCAGCAGTGACAGGGGAGATACGCAGTATTTT. Translating gives CASSDRGDTQYF.

The chain employs TRBV9 and TRBJ2-3; 11 nucleotides agree with TRBD2. Germline V gene lookup returns CDR1 SGDLS and CDR2 YYNGEE. J was trimmed by 5 bases and V by 2 bases; bases with no gene match: 4. The CDR3 spans 15 residues. The CDR3 is CASSVSGRAGDTQYF. The CDR3 DNA is TGTGCCAGCAGCGTTAGCGGGAGGGCTGGAGATACGCAGTATTTT.